The sequence of this T cell receptor beta chain was determined in a study of blood T cell repertoires in COVID-19. In the study overall: Acute and convalescent COVID-19 samples came from the United States, Italy and Spain.

Germline assignment: CDR1 MGHRA and CDR2 YSYEKL. J gave up 4 bases and V 8 bases, and 10 bases lay outside the gene matches. This CDR3 is 14 amino acids long. The repertoire was sequenced with immunoSEQ multiplex PCR; TCRdb's copy has only in-frame clones and lacks some. The table includes 200,000 to 250,000 clones, 82% detected once. The age range of participants was roughly 18 to 90 years, with residence in approximately 25 US areas. Self-reported history from a screening survey and questionnaire set each donor's cohort. Before being deemed recovered, Cohort 3 donors had two negative PCRs, clearance, or symptom resolution.

The J gene is TRBJ1-1, the V gene TRBV4-1, with TRBD1 matching over 7 bases. The sequencing input was PBMCs or T cells enriched from blood (not recorded which). The source is a woman aged 60-70 years who had recovered from COVID-19. CDR3 DNA sequence: TGCGCCAGCTGGGGGGTGAGACAGGGCACTGAAGCTTTCTTT. This sequence encodes CASWGVRQGTEAFF.